The text below deals with one TCR beta chain. The target antigen is unknown. The CDR3 is 13 residues long. Germline loops: CDR1 DFQATT, CDR2 SNEGSKA (reference sequence). The data belong to a study of T cells expressing NK-cell markers. About the research overall: Beta-chain profiling covered CD3+CD56+NKG2C+, CD3+CD56+NKG2C- and CD3+CD56-NKG2C+ sorted subsets. Eight donors were sequenced, of whom seven were HCMV-seropositive, while the remaining one was HCMV-seronegative.

TCRdb re-called the 5' RACE reads; one entry per CDR3 protein, DNA not given. The sample spans roughly 180,000 distinct CDR3 sequences; the ten largest clones claim 18%. Study observations and caveats: A few donors' CD3+CD56-NKG2C+ cells were dominated by the same clonotypes. Specificity for HCMV among expanded NKG2C+ T cell clones was not established.

This receptor was identified in a woman between 18 and 70 years old in good health. The V call is TRBV20-1, the J call TRBJ2-6. The sequenced sample was blood T cells: a sorted CD56 or NKG2C T cell subset, CD4+ or CD8+ T cells, or bulk PBMC T cells (not recorded which). The CDR3 is CSARNPLGYVLTF.